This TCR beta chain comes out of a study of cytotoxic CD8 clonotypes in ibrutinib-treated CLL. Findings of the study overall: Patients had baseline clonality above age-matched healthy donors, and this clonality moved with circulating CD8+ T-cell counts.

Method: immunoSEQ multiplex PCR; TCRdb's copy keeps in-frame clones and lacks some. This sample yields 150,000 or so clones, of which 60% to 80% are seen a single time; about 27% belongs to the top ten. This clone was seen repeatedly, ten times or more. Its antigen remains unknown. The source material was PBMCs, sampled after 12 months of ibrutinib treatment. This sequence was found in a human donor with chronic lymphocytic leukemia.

The DNA of the CDR3 is TGTGCGGCGGACGGGAGCTCTGGAAACACCATATATTTT. This codes for CAADGSSGNTIYF. The rearrangement links TRBV30 to TRBJ1-3; D ambiguous. Germline V gene sequence: CDR1 GTSNPN, CDR2 SVGIG (reference sequence). There are 13 residues in the CDR3. Variable domain in full (rest from reference TRBV30 and TRBJ1-3): SQTIHQWPATLVQPVGSPLSLECTVEGTSNPNLYWYRQAAGRGLQLLFYSVGIGQISSEVPQNLSASRPQDRQFILSSKKLLLSDSGFYLCAADGSSGNTIYFGEGSWLTVV.